The clone carrying this T cell receptor beta chain has a single count. Participants, about 18 to 100 years old, spanned fewer than 30 US areas. Among Cohort 3 donors, those recovered had two negative PCRs, clearance, or symptom resolution. Original processing methods: By means of reference gene primer amplification, nucleated cell counts were estimated. Assay used: immunoSEQ multiplex PCR; TCRdb lists only in-frame clones, some missing. From that table come the V and J calls and clone size; the DNA was used to work out D and trimming. The sample shows hundreds of thousands of clones, about 89% of them seen only once. The sample originates from a study of blood T cell repertoires in COVID-19. V dropped 0 bases and J dropped 1 base, with 14 bases sitting between them. CDR3 size: 17 residues. The V gene's germline CDR1 is MGHRA and CDR2 YSYEKL.

The sample taken for sequencing was PBMCs or T cells enriched from blood (not recorded which). The chain uses TRBV4-1 and TRBJ2-3; possible D gene TRBD2, 5 bases. This sequence was found in a woman aged 40 to 50 who had recovered from COVID-19. Here the CDR3 reads CASSQESLAHGTDTQYF. The CDR3 bases are TGCGCCAGCAGCCAAGAATCCCTAGCTCACGGCACAGATACGCAGTATTTT.